Reported below is one T cell receptor beta chain. The antigen is unknown. This entry comes from a study of cytomegalovirus exposure and HLA in healthy donors. Study results and limitations: Later analysis identified 15,000 to 20,000 TCR beta sequences associated with HLA alleles, using a false discovery rate threshold of 0.05.

Per the germline V gene, CDR1 is GTSNPN and CDR2 is SVGIG (reference sequence). Trimming at V came to 5 bases and at J to 4 bases, leaving 6 bases not matched to a gene. This CDR3 is 13 amino acids long. When sampled, the donors appeared nominally healthy, though they likely had unrecorded immune exposures. The PCR ran on 60 Vbeta and 13 Jbeta primers. Data came from immunoSEQ multiplex PCR; TCRdb stores just in-frame clones and leaves some out. The data contain some 180,000 clones, 79% of them singletons. The gene calls are TRBV30 and TRBJ1-2; 8 bases align to TRBD1. The clonotype was recovered from a woman under 40 in good health and CMV-seropositive. What was sequenced was PBMCs. In DNA form, the CDR3 reads TGTGCCTGGGGGACAGGAGGATCCTATGGCTACACCTTC. This gives the protein CAWGTGGSYGYTF. The full variable domain, its missing parts supplied by reference TRBV30 and TRBJ1-2, is SQTIHQWPATLVQPVGSPLSLECTVEGTSNPNLYWYRQAAGRGLQLLFYSVGIGQISSEVPQNLSASRPQDRQFILSSKKLLLSDSGFYLCAWGTGGSYGYTFGSGTRLTVV.